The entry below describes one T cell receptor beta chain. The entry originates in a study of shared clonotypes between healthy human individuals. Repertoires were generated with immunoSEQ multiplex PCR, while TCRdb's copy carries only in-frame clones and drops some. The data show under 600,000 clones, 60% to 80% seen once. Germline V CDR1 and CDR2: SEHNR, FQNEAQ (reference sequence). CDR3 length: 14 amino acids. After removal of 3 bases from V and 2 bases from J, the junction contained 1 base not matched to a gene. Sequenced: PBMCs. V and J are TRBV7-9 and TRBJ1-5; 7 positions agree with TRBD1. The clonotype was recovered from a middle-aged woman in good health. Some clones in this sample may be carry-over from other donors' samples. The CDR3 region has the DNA TGTGCCAGCAGCTTCACAGGGGGCAATCAGCCCCAGCATTTT. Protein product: CASSFTGGNQPQHF.